The rows below give T cell receptor beta chains drawn from one sample of a study of T cell repertoires in cytomegalovirus infection. MiXCR was run by TCRdb on the reads, yielding one entry per CDR3 protein. The data contain 350,000 to 450,000 distinct CDR3 sequences, approximately 18% of them singletons. Material for sequencing was PBMCs. The receptors were gathered from a human donor in good health (CMV status not recorded). Some clones in this sample may be carry-over from other donors' samples. Both conserved end residues are trimmed from each CDR3. Each record gives: D gene, V gene, CDR3 protein. D genes are given only for firm matches.

>NA|TRBV3-1
ASSQALGSAQF
>TRBD2|TRBV19
ASRGGPSSYNEQF
>NA|TRBV20-1
SATLEATNEKLF
>TRBD2|TRBV7-2
ASSLALTSGTYEQY
>NA|TRBV7-9
ASSQSDRTYEQY
>TRBD1|TRBV7-9
ASSLWDRDTEAF
>NA|TRBV6-4
ASSVQDDQPQH
>NA|TRBV7-2
ASSLALGQGGKNIQY
>NA|TRBV7-2
ASCMPGSQPQH
>NA|TRBV12-3/TRBV12-4
ASTRDSANTGELF
>NA|TRBV9
ASSVVPGRNEQF
>NA|TRBV20-1
SATEGGYEQY
>TRBD2|TRBV4-2
ASSQPGGIAGGYYEQY
>NA|TRBV7-8
ASSPSSGTPTNTGELF
>TRBD2|TRBV11-2
ASSPLWGGKAYEQF
>TRBD2|TRBV4-3
ASSQGLAGSYEQY
>NA|TRBV28
ASSLGVAPYYSNQPQH
>NA|TRBV7-4
ASSSLARGLYNEQF
>TRBD1|TRBV28
ASSTPRDRDNSPLH
>NA|TRBV20-1
SAIEIIRYNSPLH
>TRBD1|TRBV4-1
ASSQPPGTVLHYEQY
>NA|TRBV7-9
ASSPWTNEKLF
>NA|TRBV20-1
SASDSQANTGELF
>NA|TRBV4-2
ASSQEGSIWDTQY
>NA|TRBV20-1
SARDLGEAF
>TRBD1|TRBV12-3/TRBV12-4
ASRGDRGSDTQY
>NA|TRBV12-3/TRBV12-4
ASSIGQTYNSPLH
>TRBD1|TRBV19
ASREDRTYNEQF
>NA|TRBV20-1
SARDSSGNTIY
>TRBD2|TRBV12-3/TRBV12-4
ASSPGLVENPQY
>NA|TRBV7-9
ASSPVLGGRTGSYNEQF
>NA|TRBV6-5
ASSYSAGFAQH
>NA|TRBV27
ASRSGSSYNSPLH
>NA|TRBV2
ASSDYSQY
>TRBD2|TRBV7-2
ASSYSLAGPTGELF
>NA|TRBV10-3
AINSGQATYNEQF